This T cell receptor (beta chain) originates from a study of T cells in Graves' hyperthyroidism and ophthalmopathy. Study-wide findings and caveats: A model built on 13 V-J features separated ophthalmopathy from stable hyperthyroidism. Blood shared most expanded thyroid clonotypes above 0.001.

If no ophthalmopathy progression occurred within 18 months, Graves' hyperthyroidism was stable. The junction had 15 bases not matched to a gene; V was cut back by 7 bases and J by 5 bases. The CDR3 is made up of 16 amino acids. The germline CDR1 and CDR2 sequences are SGHRS and YFSETQ. This clonotype has more than one count but fewer than ten. Antigen unknown. The missing conserved phenylalanine or tryptophan at the end of this CDR3 makes a read error likely. The CDR3 regions of TCR beta were amplified from RNA transcripts. Researchers ran a first-round RT-PCR on the TCR CDR3 using the HTBI primer set. TCRdb re-derived calls from the multiplex PCR reads in MiXCR, one entry per CDR3 protein. Among approximately 640,000 distinct CDR3 sequences listed, around 15% were seen once.

Input material: blood. The chain uses TRBV5-1 and TRBJ2-7, with 10 bases aligning to TRBD2. The receptor was derived from a man in his fifties with Graves' hyperthyroidism. CDR3 sequence (DNA): TGCGCCAGCGCCCTCATTCTAGCGGGAGCTAGCAACGAGCAGTACCTC. As protein: CASALILAGASNEQYL.